This passage covers 7 T cell receptor beta chains from one sample sequenced in a study of CD8 T cells in Susac syndrome. Random-hexamer reverse transcription was applied to about 0.45 to 1 ug RNA. TCRdb analysed the immunoSEQ multiplex PCR reads with MiXCR anew, one entry per CDR3 protein. The sample has 330,000 or so distinct CDR3 sequences, 75% to 85% seen once. The sequencing input was CD8+ T cells from PBMCs. The receptors were sampled from a human donor with multiple sclerosis.

The J gene is TRBJ1-1, the V gene TRBV28; perhaps TRBD1 as D (5 bases). Trimming left V 5 bases short and J 3 bases short, with 13 bases between. The germline gives CDR1 MDHEN, CDR2 SYDVKM. The CDR3 is 14 residues long. DNA for the CDR3: TGTGCCAGCAGTGCGGAAGGGACGGACACTGAAGCTTTCTTT. It translates to CASSAEGTDTEAFF.

The chain couples TRBV28 to TRBJ2-7; possibly TRBD2 for D (5 bases). The CDR3 consists of 12 residues. Trimming took 4 bases from V and 5 from J, leaving 9 bases between them. Germline V gene data show CDR1 as MDHEN and CDR2 as SYDVKM. This CDR3 reads CASSSTGDEQYF. The CDR3 DNA follows: TGTGCCAGCAGTTCTACCGGGGACGAGCAGTACTTC.

The table lists this clonotype with a count of one. This chain uses TRBV2 with TRBJ2-5; 11 nucleotides agree with TRBD1. CDR1 and CDR2 from the germline V gene are SNHLY and FYNNEI. V lost 4 bases and J lost 4; bases outside the gene matches: 5. This CDR3 is 15 amino acids long. The CDR3 loop reads CASSAGQGARETQYF. The CDR3, as DNA: TGTGCCAGCAGTGCTGGACAGGGGGCGAGAGAGACCCAGTACTTC.

The rearrangement links TRBV4-2 to TRBJ2-7; D remains unclear. This CDR3 contains 16 residues. Germline CDR1 reads LGHNA; CDR2 reads YNFKEQ. Trimming stripped 0 bases from V and 0 bases from J, with 12 bases between. The CDR3 is CASSQDGDISSYEQYF. For the CDR3, the DNA is TGTGCCAGCAGCCAAGATGGTGACATAAGCTCCTACGAGCAGTACTTC.

This rearrangement joins TRBV5-4 to TRBJ1-2; D is unresolved. V lost 4 bases to trimming and J lost 6 bases, with 16 bases between them. The CDR3 totals 14 residues. Germline lookup yields CDR1 SGHNT and CDR2 YYREEE (reference sequence). The CDR3 spells CASSPGLGNHGYTF. CDR3 DNA sequence: TGTGCCAGCAGCCCGGGTCTGGGGAACCATGGCTACACCTTC.

V and J are TRBV7-9 and TRBJ2-1; perhaps TRBD2 as D (6 bases). Germline V gives CDR1 SEHNR, CDR2 FQNEAQ (reference sequence). This CDR3 is built from 16 residues. The V gene lost 8 bases and the J gene lost 4 bases, with 21 bases spanning the gap. The CDR3 loop reads CASGTEGGSAYNEQFF. Here the CDR3 DNA reads TGTGCCAGCGGAACGGAGGGCGGCTCCGCTTACAATGAGCAGTTCTTC.

The gene calls are TRBV4-3 and TRBJ2-3; no definite D call. Trimming cost V 0 bases and J 4 bases, with 14 bases left between them. This CDR3 has 16 residues. CDR1 LGHNA and CDR2 YSLEER come from the germline V gene. The CDR3 sequence: CASSQEGRLGPDTQYF. Written as DNA, the CDR3 is TGCGCCAGCAGCCAAGAAGGGCGCCTCGGCCCAGATACGCAGTATTTT.